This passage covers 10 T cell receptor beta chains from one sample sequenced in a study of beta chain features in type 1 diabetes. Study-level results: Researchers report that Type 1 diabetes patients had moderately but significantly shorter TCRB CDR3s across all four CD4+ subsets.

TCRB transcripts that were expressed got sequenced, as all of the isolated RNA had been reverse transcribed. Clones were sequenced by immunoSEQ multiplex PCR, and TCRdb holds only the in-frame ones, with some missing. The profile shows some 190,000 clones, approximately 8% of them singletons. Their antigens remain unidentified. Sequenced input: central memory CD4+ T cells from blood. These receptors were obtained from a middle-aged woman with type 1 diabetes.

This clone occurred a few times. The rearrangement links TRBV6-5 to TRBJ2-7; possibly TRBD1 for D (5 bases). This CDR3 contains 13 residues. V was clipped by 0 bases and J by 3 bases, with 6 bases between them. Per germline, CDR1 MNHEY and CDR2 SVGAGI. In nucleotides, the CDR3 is TGTGCCAGCAGTTACTCCGACAGCTACGAGCAGTACTTC. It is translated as CASSYSDSYEQYF.

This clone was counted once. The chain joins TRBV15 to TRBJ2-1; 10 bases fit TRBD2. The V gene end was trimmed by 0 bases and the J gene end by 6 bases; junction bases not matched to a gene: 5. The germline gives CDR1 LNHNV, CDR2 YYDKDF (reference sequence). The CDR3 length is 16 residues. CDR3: CATSRDLAGVGNEQFF. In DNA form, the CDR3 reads TGTGCCACCAGCAGAGACCTAGCGGGAGTAGGCAATGAGCAGTTCTTC.

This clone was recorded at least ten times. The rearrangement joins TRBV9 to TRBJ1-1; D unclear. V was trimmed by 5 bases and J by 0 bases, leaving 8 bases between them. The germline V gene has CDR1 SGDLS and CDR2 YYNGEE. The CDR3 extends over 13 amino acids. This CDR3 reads CASSTTLNTEAFF. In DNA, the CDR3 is TGTGCCAGCAGTACGACATTGAACACTGAAGCTTTCTTT. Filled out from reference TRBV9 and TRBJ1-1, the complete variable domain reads DSGVTQTPKHLITATGQRVTLRCSPRSGDLSVYWYQQSLDQGLQFLIQYYNGEERAKGNILERFSAQQFPDLHSELNLSSLELGDSALYFCASSTTLNTEAFFGQGTRLTVV.

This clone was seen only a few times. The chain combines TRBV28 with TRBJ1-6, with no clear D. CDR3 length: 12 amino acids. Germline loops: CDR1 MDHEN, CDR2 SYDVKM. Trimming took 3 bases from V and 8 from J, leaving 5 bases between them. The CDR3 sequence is CASSFGDSPLHF. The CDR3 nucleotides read TGTGCCAGCAGTTTTGGAGATTCACCCCTCCACTTT. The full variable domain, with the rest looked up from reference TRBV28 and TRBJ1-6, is DVKVTQSSRYLVKRTGEKVFLECVQDMDHENMFWYRQDPGLGLRLIYFSYDVKMKEKGDIPEGYSVSREKKERFSLILESASTNQTSMYLCASSFGDSPLHFGNGTRLTVT.

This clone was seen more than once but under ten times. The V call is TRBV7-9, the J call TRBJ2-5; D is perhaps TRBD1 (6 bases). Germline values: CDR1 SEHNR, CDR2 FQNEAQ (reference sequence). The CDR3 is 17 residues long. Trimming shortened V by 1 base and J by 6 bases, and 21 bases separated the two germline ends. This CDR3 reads CASSLDPTGTRVKTQYF. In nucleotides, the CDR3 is TGTGCCAGCAGCTTAGATCCCACAGGGACCCGAGTGAAGACCCAGTACTTC.

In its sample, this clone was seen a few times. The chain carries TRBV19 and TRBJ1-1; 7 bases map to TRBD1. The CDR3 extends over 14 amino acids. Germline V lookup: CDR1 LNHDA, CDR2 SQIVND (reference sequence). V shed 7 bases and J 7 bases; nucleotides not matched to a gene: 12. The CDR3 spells CASIKPDRQNEAFF. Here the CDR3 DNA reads TGTGCCAGTATTAAGCCGGACAGGCAGAATGAAGCTTTCTTT.

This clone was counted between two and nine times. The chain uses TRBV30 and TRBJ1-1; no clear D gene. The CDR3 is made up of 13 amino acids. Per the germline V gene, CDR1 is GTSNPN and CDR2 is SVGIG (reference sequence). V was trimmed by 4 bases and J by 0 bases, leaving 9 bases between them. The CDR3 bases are TGTGCCTGGACCGAGGAGATGAACACTGAAGCTTTCTTT. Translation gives CAWTEEMNTEAFF.

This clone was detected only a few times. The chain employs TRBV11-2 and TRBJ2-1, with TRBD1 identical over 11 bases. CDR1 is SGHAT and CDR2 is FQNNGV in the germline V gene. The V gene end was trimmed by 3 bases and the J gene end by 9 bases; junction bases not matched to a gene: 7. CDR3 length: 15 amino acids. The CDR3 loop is CASSFSGTGGSEQFF. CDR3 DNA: TGTGCCAGCAGCTTCTCCGGGACAGGGGGTAGTGAGCAGTTCTTC.

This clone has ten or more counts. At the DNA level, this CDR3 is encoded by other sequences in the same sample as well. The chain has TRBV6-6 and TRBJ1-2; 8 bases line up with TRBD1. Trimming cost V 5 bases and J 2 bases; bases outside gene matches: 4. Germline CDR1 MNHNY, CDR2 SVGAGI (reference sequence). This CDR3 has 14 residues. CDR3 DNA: TGTGCCAGCAGTCCACAGGGGGTCAACTATGGCTACACCTTC. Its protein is CASSPQGVNYGYTF.

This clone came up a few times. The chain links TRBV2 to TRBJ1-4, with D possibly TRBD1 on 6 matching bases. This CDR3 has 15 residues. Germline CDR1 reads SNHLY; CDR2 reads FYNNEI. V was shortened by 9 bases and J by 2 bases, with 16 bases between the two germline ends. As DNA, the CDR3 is TGTGCCAGTGGACAGTCGGGGGGCACTAATGAAAAACTGTTTTTT. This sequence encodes CASGQSGGTNEKLFF. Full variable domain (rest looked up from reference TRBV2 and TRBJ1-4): EPEVTQTPSHQVTQMGQEVILRCVPISNHLYFYWYRQILGQKVEFLVSFYNNEISEKSEIFDDQFSVERPDGSNFTLKIRSTKLEDSAMYFCASGQSGGTNEKLFFGSGTQLSVL.